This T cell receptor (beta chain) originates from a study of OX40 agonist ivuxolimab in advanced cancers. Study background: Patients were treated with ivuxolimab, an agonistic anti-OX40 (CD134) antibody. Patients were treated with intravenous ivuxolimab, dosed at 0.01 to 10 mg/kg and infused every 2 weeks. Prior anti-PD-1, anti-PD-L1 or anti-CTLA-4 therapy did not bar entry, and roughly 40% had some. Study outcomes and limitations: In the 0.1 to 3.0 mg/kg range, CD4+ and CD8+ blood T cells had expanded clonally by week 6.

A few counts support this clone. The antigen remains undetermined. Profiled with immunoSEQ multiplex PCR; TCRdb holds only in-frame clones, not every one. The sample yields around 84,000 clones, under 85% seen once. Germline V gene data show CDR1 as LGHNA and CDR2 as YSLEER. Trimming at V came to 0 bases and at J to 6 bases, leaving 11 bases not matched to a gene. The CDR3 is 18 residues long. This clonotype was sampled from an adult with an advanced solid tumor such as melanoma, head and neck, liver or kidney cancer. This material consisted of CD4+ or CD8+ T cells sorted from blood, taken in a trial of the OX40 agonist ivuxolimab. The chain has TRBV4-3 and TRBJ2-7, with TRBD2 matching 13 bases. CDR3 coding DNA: TGCGCCAGCAGCCAAGATACTAGCGGGGGGGCTGGCTATCGCGAGCAGTACTTC. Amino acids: CASSQDTSGGAGYREQYF.